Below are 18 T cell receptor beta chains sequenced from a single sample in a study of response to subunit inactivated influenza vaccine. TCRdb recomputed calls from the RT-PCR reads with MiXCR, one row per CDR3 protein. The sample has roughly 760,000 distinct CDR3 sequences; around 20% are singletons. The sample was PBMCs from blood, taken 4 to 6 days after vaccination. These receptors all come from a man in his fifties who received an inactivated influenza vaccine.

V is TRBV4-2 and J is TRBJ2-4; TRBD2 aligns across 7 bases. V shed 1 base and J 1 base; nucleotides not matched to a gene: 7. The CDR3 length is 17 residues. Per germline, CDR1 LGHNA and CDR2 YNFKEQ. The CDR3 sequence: CASSQGAGDLAKNIQYF. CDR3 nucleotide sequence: TGTGCCAGCAGCCAAGGGGCGGGGGATCTGGCCAAAAACATTCAGTACTTC.

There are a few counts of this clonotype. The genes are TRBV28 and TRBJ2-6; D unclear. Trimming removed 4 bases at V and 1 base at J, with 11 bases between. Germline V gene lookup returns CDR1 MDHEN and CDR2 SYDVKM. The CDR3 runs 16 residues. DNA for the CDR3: TGTGCCAGCAGTTCCCCGGCTCCTTCTGGGGCCAACGTCCTGACTTTC. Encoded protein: CASSSPAPSGANVLTF.

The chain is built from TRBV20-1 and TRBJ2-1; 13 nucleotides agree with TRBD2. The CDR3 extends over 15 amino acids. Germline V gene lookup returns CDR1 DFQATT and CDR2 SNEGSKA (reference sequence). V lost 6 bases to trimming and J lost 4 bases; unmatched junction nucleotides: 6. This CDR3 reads CSATGLAGFYNEQFF. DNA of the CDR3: TGCAGTGCCACGGGACTAGCGGGATTTTACAATGAGCAGTTCTTC.

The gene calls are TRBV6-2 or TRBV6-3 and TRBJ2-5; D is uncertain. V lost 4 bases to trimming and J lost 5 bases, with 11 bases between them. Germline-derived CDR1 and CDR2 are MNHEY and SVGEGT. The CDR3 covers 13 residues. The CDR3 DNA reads TGTGCCAGCAGTTTCAACATTGTCGAGACCCAGTACTTC. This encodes CASSFNIVETQYF.

The DNA for the CDR3 is TGTGCCAGCAGCCATAGCGGGGGCCGAGACAATGAGCAGTTCTTC. Protein sequence: CASSHSGGRDNEQFF. V is TRBV3-1 and J is TRBJ2-1; 9 positions agree with TRBD2. The germline CDR1 and CDR2 sequences are LGHDT and YNNKEL (reference sequence). The CDR3 is 15 residues long. V was clipped by 3 bases and J by 5 bases; unmatched bases: 5.

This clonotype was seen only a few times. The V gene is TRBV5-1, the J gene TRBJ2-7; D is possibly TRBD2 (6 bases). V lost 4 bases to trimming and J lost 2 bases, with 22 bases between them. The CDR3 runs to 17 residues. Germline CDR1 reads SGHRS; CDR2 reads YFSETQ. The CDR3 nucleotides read TGCGCCAGCAGCCTGATGCCCTACGGGGGTCCCACCTACGAGCAGTACTTC. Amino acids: CASSLMPYGGPTYEQYF.

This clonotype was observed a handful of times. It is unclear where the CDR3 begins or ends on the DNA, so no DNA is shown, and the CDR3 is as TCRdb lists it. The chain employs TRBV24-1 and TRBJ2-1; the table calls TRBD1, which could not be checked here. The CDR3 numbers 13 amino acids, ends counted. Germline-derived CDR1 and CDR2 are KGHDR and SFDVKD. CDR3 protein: CATSVPQGNEQFF.

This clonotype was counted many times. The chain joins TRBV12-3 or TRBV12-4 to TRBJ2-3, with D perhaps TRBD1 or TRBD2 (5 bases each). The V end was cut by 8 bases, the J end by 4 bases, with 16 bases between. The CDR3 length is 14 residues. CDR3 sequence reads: CASRMGVRADTQYF. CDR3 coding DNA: TGTGCCAGCCGAATGGGGGTTCGTGCAGATACGCAGTATTTT.

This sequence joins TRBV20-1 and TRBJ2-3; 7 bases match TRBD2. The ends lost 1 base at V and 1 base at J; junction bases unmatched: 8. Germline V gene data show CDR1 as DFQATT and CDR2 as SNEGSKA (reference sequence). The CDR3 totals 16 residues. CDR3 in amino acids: CSARALLAPRTDTQYF. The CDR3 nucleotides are TGCAGTGCTAGAGCCCTACTAGCGCCCCGCACAGATACGCAGTATTTT.

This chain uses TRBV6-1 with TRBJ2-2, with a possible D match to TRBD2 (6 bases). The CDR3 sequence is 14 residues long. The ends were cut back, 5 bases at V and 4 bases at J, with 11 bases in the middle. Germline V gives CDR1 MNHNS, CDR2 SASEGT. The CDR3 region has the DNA TGTGCCAGCAGTATCGGAGGGGTCACCGGGGAGCTGTTTTTT. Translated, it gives CASSIGGVTGELFF.

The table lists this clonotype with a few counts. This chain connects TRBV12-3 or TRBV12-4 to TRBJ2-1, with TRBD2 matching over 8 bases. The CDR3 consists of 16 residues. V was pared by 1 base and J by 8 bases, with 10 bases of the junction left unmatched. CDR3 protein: CASSLGHGLARDEQFF. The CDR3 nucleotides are TGTGCCAGCAGTTTAGGCCATGGACTAGCTAGGGATGAGCAGTTCTTC.

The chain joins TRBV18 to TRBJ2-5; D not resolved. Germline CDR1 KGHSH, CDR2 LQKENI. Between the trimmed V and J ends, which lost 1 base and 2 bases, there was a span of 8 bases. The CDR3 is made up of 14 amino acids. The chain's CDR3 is CASSPLGRQETQYF. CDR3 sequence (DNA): TGTGCCAGCTCACCACTCGGCAGACAAGAGACCCAGTACTTC.

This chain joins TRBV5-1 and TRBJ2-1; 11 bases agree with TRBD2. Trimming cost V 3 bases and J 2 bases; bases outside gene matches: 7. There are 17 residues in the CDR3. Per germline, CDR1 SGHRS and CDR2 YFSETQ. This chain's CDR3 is CASSSNSGRETYNEQFF. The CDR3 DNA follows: TGCGCCAGCAGCTCCAATAGCGGGAGGGAGACCTACAATGAGCAGTTCTTC.

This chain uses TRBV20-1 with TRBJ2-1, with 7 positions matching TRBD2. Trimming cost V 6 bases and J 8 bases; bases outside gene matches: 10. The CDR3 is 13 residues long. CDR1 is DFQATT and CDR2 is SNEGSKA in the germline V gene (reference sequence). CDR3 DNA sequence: TGCAGTGCGAGCGGGCGGGGGACCGATGAGCAGTTCTTC. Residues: CSASGRGTDEQFF.

CDR3 region: CASSLALADYEQYF. As DNA, the CDR3 is TGTGCCAGCAGCTTAGCACTAGCGGACTACGAGCAGTACTTC. This chain connects TRBV7-8 to TRBJ2-7; TRBD2 agrees at 8 bases. The V and J ends lost 0 bases and 3 bases, in that order; junction bases with no gene match: 1. The CDR3 sequence is 14 residues long. Germline V gene data show CDR1 as SGHVS and CDR2 as FQNEAQ.

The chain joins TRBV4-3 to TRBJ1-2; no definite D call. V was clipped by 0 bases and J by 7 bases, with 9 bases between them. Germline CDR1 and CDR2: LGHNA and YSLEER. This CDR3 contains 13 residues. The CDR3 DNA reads TGCGCCAGCAGCCAAGATACTGGCTCTGGCTACACCTTC. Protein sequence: CASSQDTGSGYTF.

The CDR3 region is CASSRGGLAGATDTQYF. CDR3 DNA sequence: TGTGCCAGCAGTCGGGGGGGGCTAGCGGGGGCCACAGATACGCAGTATTTT. This chain uses TRBV28 with TRBJ2-3; 10 bases line up with TRBD2. The CDR3 covers 17 residues. The V gene end was trimmed by 5 bases and the J gene end by 2 bases; junction bases not matched to a gene: 10. In germline, CDR1 is MDHEN, CDR2 SYDVKM.

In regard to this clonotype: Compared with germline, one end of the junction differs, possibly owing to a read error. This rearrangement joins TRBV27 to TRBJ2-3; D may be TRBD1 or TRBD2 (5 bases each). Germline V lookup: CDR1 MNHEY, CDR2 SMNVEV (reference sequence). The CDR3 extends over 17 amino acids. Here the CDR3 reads CASSLSYYGGSTDRQYF. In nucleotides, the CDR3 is TGTGCCAGCAGTTTATCCTACTATGGGGGAAGCACAGATAGGCAGTATTTT.